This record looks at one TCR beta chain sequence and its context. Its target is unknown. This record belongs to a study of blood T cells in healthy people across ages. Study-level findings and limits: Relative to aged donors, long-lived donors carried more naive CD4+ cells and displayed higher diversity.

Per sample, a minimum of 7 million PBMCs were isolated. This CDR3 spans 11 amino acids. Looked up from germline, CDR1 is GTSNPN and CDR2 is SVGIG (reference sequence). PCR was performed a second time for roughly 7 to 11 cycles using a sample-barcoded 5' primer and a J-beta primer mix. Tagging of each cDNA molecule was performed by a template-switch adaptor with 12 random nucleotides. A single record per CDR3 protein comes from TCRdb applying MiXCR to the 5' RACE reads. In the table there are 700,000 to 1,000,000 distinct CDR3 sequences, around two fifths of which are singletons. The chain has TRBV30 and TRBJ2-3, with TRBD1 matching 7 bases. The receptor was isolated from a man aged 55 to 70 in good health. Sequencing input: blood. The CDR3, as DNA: TGTGCGGGACAGAGCACAGATACGCAGTATTTT. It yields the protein CAGQSTDTQYF.